The 17 T cell receptor beta chains reported below all come from one sample, sequenced in a study of cytomegalovirus exposure and HLA in healthy donors. This PCR relied on a set of 60 Vbeta primers and 13 Jbeta primers. Clones were read by immunoSEQ multiplex PCR, and TCRdb kept only the in-frame ones, dropping some. The sample comprises more than 100,000 clones, over 60% of which are singletons, and approximately 2% rests with the top ten. Sequencing was performed on PBMCs. The receptor set was obtained from a female donor in good health and CMV-seropositive.

This clone has only a few counts. V and J are TRBV5-6 and TRBJ2-7; D might be TRBD1 (5 bases). V lost 4 bases and J 0 bases, leaving 17 bases between the germline ends. Germline V CDR1 and CDR2: SGHDT, YYEEEE. CDR3 length equals 16 residues. The CDR3, as DNA: TGTGCCAGCAGCACTACAGGACCGCTTAGCTCCTACGAGCAGTACTTC. It specifies CASSTTGPLSSYEQYF.

This chain connects TRBV19 to TRBJ2-2; a possible D gene is TRBD1 (6 bases). The germline CDR1 and CDR2 sequences are LNHDA and SQIVND (reference sequence). V lost 1 base to trimming and J lost 2 bases, with 8 bases between them. The CDR3 totals 15 residues. DNA of the CDR3: TGTGCCAGTAGTATAGGGGACACTAACACCGGGGAGCTGTTTTTT. Its translation is CASSIGDTNTGELFF.

The sample holds a few counts of this clone. The chain joins TRBV28 to TRBJ2-7; 7 bases agree with TRBD1. Per germline, CDR1 MDHEN and CDR2 SYDVKM. The CDR3 is made up of 16 amino acids. The V gene end was trimmed by 6 bases and the J gene end by 1 base; junction bases not matched to a gene: 12. The CDR3 sequence is CASSETGQIISYEQYF. As DNA, the CDR3 is TGTGCCAGCAGCGAAACGGGACAGATTATTTCCTACGAGCAGTACTTC.

This clone came up a few times. This chain uses TRBV11-1 with TRBJ1-4; TRBD1 matches 8 bases. The trim removed 9 bases at V and 7 bases at J, leaving 7 bases unmatched. This CDR3 spans 13 amino acids. Germline lookup yields CDR1 SGHAT and CDR2 FQDESV (reference sequence). The CDR3 nucleotides are TGTGCCAGAGACACAGGGGGGGGTGAAAAACTGTTTTTT. Its translation is CARDTGGGEKLFF.

The chain joins TRBV7-3 to TRBJ1-1; the D is unclear. CDR1 and CDR2 (germline): SGHTA, FQGTGA. This CDR3 comprises 13 residues. V lost 5 bases to trimming and J lost 0 bases, with 7 bases between them. The CDR3: CASSQYLNTEAFF. The CDR3 nucleotides read TGTGCCAGCAGCCAATACTTGAACACTGAAGCTTTCTTT.

The V call is TRBV27, the J call TRBJ1-2; TRBD1 might be the D (6 bases). Trimming cost V 1 base and J 4 bases, with 13 bases left between them. Germline-derived CDR1 and CDR2 are MNHEY and SMNVEV (reference sequence). The CDR3 is 15 amino acids. The CDR3 bases are TGTGCCAGCAGTTTATGGGGGGGCGGGGGCTATGGCTACACCTTC. Translated, it gives CASSLWGGGGYGYTF.

The rearrangement uses TRBV4-1 and TRBJ2-5, with 11 bases identical to TRBD2. Trimming at V came to 1 base and at J to 4 bases, leaving 2 bases not matched to a gene. The CDR3 covers 15 residues. CDR1 and CDR2 (germline): MGHRA, YSYEKL. The chain's CDR3 is CASSQGLAGTETQYF. For the CDR3, the DNA is TGCGCCAGCAGCCAAGGACTAGCGGGAACAGAGACCCAGTACTTC.

The chain has TRBV7-3 and TRBJ1-1, with D unresolved. V was shortened by 3 bases and J by 7 bases, with 12 bases between the two germline ends. The CDR3 is 13 residues long. Germline V gene lookup returns CDR1 SGHTA and CDR2 FQGTGA. This CDR3 reads CASSFGGPNEAFF. Here the CDR3 DNA reads TGTGCCAGCAGCTTTGGCGGCCCTAATGAAGCTTTCTTT.

The chain combines TRBV5-4 with TRBJ1-1; possibly TRBD1 for D (5 bases). This CDR3 spans 14 amino acids. The V gene lost 0 bases and the J gene lost 7 bases, with 13 bases spanning the gap. The germline V gene encodes CDR1 SGHNT and CDR2 YYREEE (reference sequence). CDR3 sequence reads: CASSLDQTVREAFF. DNA of the CDR3: TGTGCCAGCAGCTTGGATCAGACAGTACGTGAAGCTTTCTTT.

The CDR3 reads CASSLGSSGRADTQYF. DNA for the CDR3: TGCGCCAGCAGCTTGGGTTCTAGCGGGAGGGCAGATACGCAGTATTTT. The V and J genes are TRBV5-1 and TRBJ2-3, with 12 bases identical to TRBD2. Germline V gene sequence: CDR1 SGHRS, CDR2 YFSETQ. With V trimmed by 0 bases and J by 4 bases, 3 bases remained unmatched. The CDR3 totals 16 residues.

The chain has TRBV5-1 and TRBJ2-5; 14 nucleotides agree with TRBD2. Trimming removed 0 bases from V and 4 bases from J; junction bases left unmatched: 8. Germline V lookup: CDR1 SGHRS, CDR2 YFSETQ. The CDR3 is made up of 18 amino acids. CDR3 protein: CASSLAVTSGGASETQYF. CDR3 in DNA: TGCGCCAGCAGCTTGGCCGTGACTAGCGGGGGGGCATCAGAGACCCAGTACTTC.

The chain joins TRBV28 to TRBJ2-7; TRBD1 aligns across 10 bases. The V gene end was trimmed by 5 bases and the J gene end by 1 base; junction bases not matched to a gene: 5. Germline CDR1 MDHEN, CDR2 SYDVKM. There are 15 residues in the CDR3. The CDR3 reads CASSPPDRGSYEQYF. Here the CDR3 DNA reads TGTGCCAGCAGTCCCCCGGACAGGGGGTCCTACGAGCAGTACTTC.

The genes are TRBV19 and TRBJ2-1; 8 bases map to TRBD2. Trimming at V came to 6 bases and at J to 7 bases, leaving 8 bases not matched to a gene. Germline lookup yields CDR1 LNHDA and CDR2 SQIVND (reference sequence). This CDR3 is built from 14 residues. The CDR3: CASSTLAGLNEQFF. The CDR3 DNA follows: TGTGCCAGTAGCACCTTAGCGGGGCTTAATGAGCAGTTCTTC.

This clone was found once. The CDR3 sequence is CASSLPLRNLSSLADYNEQFF. CDR3 in DNA: TGCGCCAGCAGCTTGCCACTTCGAAATCTGTCATCACTAGCAGACTACAATGAGCAGTTCTTC. This chain joins TRBV5-1 and TRBJ2-1, with D tentatively TRBD2 (6 bases). The CDR3 is made up of 21 amino acids. Germline CDR1 is SGHRS and CDR2 is YFSETQ. V dropped 1 base and J dropped 3 bases, with 29 bases sitting between them.

The V call is TRBV28, the J call TRBJ2-7, with D possibly matching TRBD1 (6 bases). This CDR3 spans 14 amino acids. Trimming took 3 bases from V and 2 from J, leaving 11 bases between them. From germline, CDR1 is MDHEN and CDR2 SYDVKM. CDR3: CASSFMGQTYEQYF. DNA for the CDR3: TGTGCCAGCAGTTTTATGGGACAAACCTACGAGCAGTACTTC.

The rearrangement uses TRBV29-1 and TRBJ1-6; possibly TRBD1 for D (5 bases). Germline V lookup: CDR1 SQVTM, CDR2 ANQGSEA. Trimming took off 5 bases at V and 5 bases at J, with 16 bases between the two ends. The CDR3 is 15 amino acids. CDR3 coding DNA: TGCAGCGTTCCTCCAAGGGGCCGAAATAATTCACCCCTCCACTTT. This sequence encodes CSVPPRGRNNSPLHF.

The rearrangement joins TRBV7-6 to TRBJ1-1; 9 bases are shared with TRBD1. V shed 4 bases, J shed 4 bases, and the junction held 4 bases outside the gene matches. This CDR3 has 14 residues. Germline values: CDR1 SGHVS, CDR2 FNYEAQ. CDR3 sequence (DNA): TGTGCCAGCAGCTCGCCGGGACAGGGCACTGAAGCTTTCTTT. Protein: CASSSPGQGTEAFF.